The 13 T cell receptor beta chains below come from one sample, sequenced in a study of blood T cell repertoires in COVID-19. Produced via immunoSEQ multiplex PCR; TCRdb's table is partial and in-frame only. Here the sample spans tens of thousands of clones, 70% to 85% being singletons. The sequenced sample was peripheral blood. Source of these receptors: a human donor in a cohort sampled during active COVID-19.

V is TRBV9 and J is TRBJ2-1, with D perhaps TRBD2 (6 bases). The germline V gene has CDR1 SGDLS and CDR2 YYNGEE. The CDR3 sequence is 14 residues long. V gave up 2 bases and J gave up 5 bases, with 11 bases separating them. DNA for the CDR3: TGTGCCAGCAGCGTTTCGGGAGCTAACAATGAGCAGTTCTTC. Translated: CASSVSGANNEQFF.

This clone has a single count. The J gene is TRBJ1-2, the V gene TRBV19; D is perhaps TRBD1 (6 bases). V dropped 6 bases and J dropped 5 bases, with 19 bases sitting between them. The CDR3 extends over 15 amino acids. Germline lookup yields CDR1 LNHDA and CDR2 SQIVND (reference sequence). In DNA, the CDR3 is TGTGCCAGTAGGGCCACCGGGGGGGGCGCGTATGGCTACACCTTC. It translates to CASRATGGGAYGYTF.

This clone was detected only once. The chain couples TRBV19 to TRBJ2-2, with 7 bases identical to TRBD2. The CDR3 runs 16 residues. The germline CDR1 and CDR2 sequences are LNHDA and SQIVND (reference sequence). Unmatched junction bases numbered 7, after V lost 5 bases and J lost 1 base. CDR3 coding DNA: TGTGCCAGTAGTGGTTTCGCGGGGGAGAACACCGGGGAGCTGTTTTTT. This sequence encodes CASSGFAGENTGELFF.

The chain carries TRBV14 and TRBJ1-3; D is unclear. Per germline, CDR1 SGHDN and CDR2 FVKESK. V was shortened by 2 bases and J by 10 bases, with 9 bases between the two germline ends. CDR3 length: 12 amino acids. The CDR3 loop reads CASSQSGRTIYF. The CDR3 DNA sequence: TGTGCCAGCAGCCAATCGGGGAGGACCATATATTTT.

The V call is TRBV7-9, the J call TRBJ2-2; unclear D gene. Deletions cut 1 base from V and 0 bases from J, with 6 bases between. CDR3 length: 15 residues. CDR1 is SEHNR, CDR2 FQNEAQ, per germline (reference sequence). The CDR3 DNA is TGTGCCAGCAGCTTAGGCAGGCCGAACACCGGGGAGCTGTTTTTT. It codes for CASSLGRPNTGELFF.

V gene TRBV6-5 combines with J gene TRBJ2-7, with a tentative D call TRBD1 (6 bases). This CDR3 has 14 residues. The germline CDR1 and CDR2 sequences are MNHEY and SVGAGI. Trimming took off 6 bases at V and 0 bases at J, with 12 bases between the two ends. The CDR3 here is CASRRDTGSYEQYF. CDR3 coding DNA: TGTGCCAGCAGAAGGGACACGGGCTCCTACGAGCAGTACTTC.

The chain recombines TRBV6-2 or TRBV6-3 with TRBJ2-5, with TRBD2 identical over 10 bases. V trimming: 3 bases; J trimming: 5 bases; junction bases outside the gene matches: 9. Germline V gene lookup returns CDR1 MNHEY and CDR2 SVGEGT. The CDR3 loop spans 16 amino acids. The CDR3 nucleotides are TGTGCCAGCAGTTATGGCCTAGCGGGAGTCGGGGAGACCCAGTACTTC. Its translation: CASSYGLAGVGETQYF.

This clone came up a few times. The J gene is TRBJ1-1, the V gene TRBV12-3 or TRBV12-4; D is unresolved. CDR3 size: 11 residues. Trimming removed 4 bases at V and 7 bases at J, with 7 bases between. The CDR3 region has the DNA TGTGCCAGCAGTTGGGCCGGTGAAGCTTTCTTT. Amino acid sequence: CASSWAGEAFF.

V usage is TRBV19 and J usage is TRBJ2-7, with a tentative D call TRBD1 (7 bases). The germline gives CDR1 LNHDA, CDR2 SQIVND (reference sequence). The CDR3 is 14 residues long. Between the trimmed V and J ends, which lost 6 bases and 7 bases, there was a span of 19 bases. In DNA form, the CDR3 reads TGTGCCAGTAGCGTTACAGGGGTAGGAGGGGAGCAGTACTTC. Translated, it gives CASSVTGVGGEQYF.

CDR3 loop: CASSDTGGSGNTIYF. Here the CDR3 DNA reads TGTGCCAGCTCAGACACAGGGGGCTCTGGAAACACCATATATTTT. The J gene is TRBJ1-3, the V gene TRBV18; TRBD1 matches 8 bases. The CDR3 extends over 15 amino acids. Germline V gene data show CDR1 as KGHSH and CDR2 as LQKENI. The trim removed 5 bases at V and 0 bases at J, leaving 3 bases unmatched.

The chain carries TRBV21-1 and TRBJ2-7; no DNA check was done on the table's D call, TRBD2. TRBV21-1 is deemed a pseudogene. This CDR3 contains 18 residues. CDR3 residues: CASSKSKGGAVAWYEQYF. The CDR3 region has the DNA TGTGCCAGCAGCAAAAGTAAGGGGGGGGCTGTAGCTTGGTACGAGCAGTACTTC.

The chain joins TRBV6-2 or TRBV6-3 to TRBJ2-6; TRBD1 matches at 9 bases. The CDR3 runs 17 residues. V lost 5 bases to trimming and J lost 4 bases; unmatched junction nucleotides: 9. From germline, CDR1 is MNHEY and CDR2 SVGEGT. The CDR3 bases are TGTGCCAGCAGTGGGGACAGGGCCAGAGCCGGGGCCAACGTCCTGACTTTC. Amino acid sequence: CASSGDRARAGANVLTF.

V usage is TRBV11-3 and J usage is TRBJ2-1, with 12 bases aligning to TRBD2. The length of the CDR3 is 16 residues. V shed 1 base and J 8 bases; nucleotides not matched to a gene: 6. The germline V gene encodes CDR1 SGHNT and CDR2 YENEEA. CDR3: CASSLGASGRVDEQFF. In DNA, the CDR3 is TGTGCCAGCAGCTTAGGGGCTAGCGGGAGGGTAGATGAGCAGTTCTTC.